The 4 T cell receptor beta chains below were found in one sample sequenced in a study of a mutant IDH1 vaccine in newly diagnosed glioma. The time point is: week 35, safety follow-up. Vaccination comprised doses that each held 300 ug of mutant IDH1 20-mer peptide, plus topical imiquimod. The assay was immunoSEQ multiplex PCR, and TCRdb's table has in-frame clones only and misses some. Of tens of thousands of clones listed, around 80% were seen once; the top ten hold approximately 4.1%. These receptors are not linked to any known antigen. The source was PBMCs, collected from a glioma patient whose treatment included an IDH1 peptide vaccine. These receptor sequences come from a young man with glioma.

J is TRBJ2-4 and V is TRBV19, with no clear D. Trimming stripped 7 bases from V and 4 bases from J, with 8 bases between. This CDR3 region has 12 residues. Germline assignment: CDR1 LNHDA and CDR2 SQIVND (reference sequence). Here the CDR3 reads CASKTVKNIQYF. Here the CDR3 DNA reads TGTGCCAGTAAAACAGTGAAAAACATTCAGTACTTC.

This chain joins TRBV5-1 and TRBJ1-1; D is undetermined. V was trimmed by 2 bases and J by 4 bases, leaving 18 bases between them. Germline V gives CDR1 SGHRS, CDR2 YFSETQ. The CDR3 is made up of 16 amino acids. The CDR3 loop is CASSLGISRAGTEAFF. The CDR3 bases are TGCGCCAGCAGCTTAGGGATATCGAGGGCCGGCACTGAAGCTTTCTTT.

CDR3 region: CASSSLAGTGVTDTQYF. The CDR3 nucleotides are TGTGCCAGCAGTTCTTTAGCCGGGACAGGGGTCACAGATACGCAGTATTTT. The J gene is TRBJ2-3, the V gene TRBV27; the match to TRBD1 covers 10 bases. CDR1 MNHEY and CDR2 SMNVEV come from the germline V gene (reference sequence). The CDR3 is made up of 17 amino acids. V trimming: 4 bases; J trimming: 2 bases; junction bases outside the gene matches: 9.

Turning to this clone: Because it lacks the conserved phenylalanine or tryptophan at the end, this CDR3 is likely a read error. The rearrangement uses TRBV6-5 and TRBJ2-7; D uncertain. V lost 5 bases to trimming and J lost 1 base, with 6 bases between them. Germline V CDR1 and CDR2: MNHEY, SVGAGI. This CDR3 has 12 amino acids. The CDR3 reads CASSTGSYEQYL. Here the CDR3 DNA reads TGTGCCAGCAGTACTGGATCCTACGAGCAGTACCTC.